Below are 27 T cell receptor beta chains sequenced from a single sample in a study of T cell changes during pregnancy in multiple sclerosis. The protocol was immunoSEQ multiplex PCR, while the TCRdb copy is restricted to in-frame clones and leaves out a portion. Of over 35,000 clones listed, more than 90% are singletons. Here the sequenced sample was CD8+ T cells from peripheral blood mononuclear cells, taken in the first trimester of pregnancy. The origin of the receptors is a female donor with multiple sclerosis, enrolled in a pregnancy study.

V and J are TRBV7-9 and TRBJ2-3; 8 nucleotides match TRBD2. The CDR3 contains 16 residues. Germline values: CDR1 SEHNR, CDR2 FQNEAQ (reference sequence). Trimming removed 8 bases from V and 2 bases from J; junction bases left unmatched: 12. The CDR3 DNA reads as TGTGCCAGCTCCGGGGGGCGGGGGGCCTTCACAGATACGCAGTATTTT. Translation gives CASSGGRGAFTDTQYF.

The V call is TRBV27, the J call TRBJ1-6; 8 bases map to TRBD1. This CDR3 has 15 amino acids. Losses at the gene ends were 5 bases for V and 6 bases for J; bases not matched to a gene: 6. Germline CDR1 and CDR2: MNHEY and SMNVEV (reference sequence). The CDR3 spells CASSLTGETNSPLHF. The CDR3 DNA is TGTGCCAGCAGTCTGACAGGGGAGACTAATTCACCCCTCCACTTT.

This chain's CDR3 is CASSRRGLDTGELFF. As DNA, the CDR3 is TGTGCCAGCAGCAGGAGAGGATTGGACACCGGGGAGCTGTTTTTT. The chain has TRBV9 and TRBJ2-2; D not certain. In germline, CDR1 is SGDLS, CDR2 YYNGEE. The ends were cut back, 4 bases at V and 3 bases at J, with 13 bases in the middle. CDR3 length equals 15 residues.

This chain joins TRBV15 and TRBJ1-2, with TRBD1 matching 7 bases. From germline, CDR1 is LNHNV and CDR2 YYDKDF (reference sequence). The J segment lost 3 bases and the V segment lost 5 bases, leaving 9 bases of the junction unmatched. This CDR3 has 15 amino acids. The CDR3 DNA is TGTGCCACCAGCGGATGGACAGGAGAACACTATGGCTACACCTTC. Translation gives CATSGWTGEHYGYTF.

The chain has TRBV2 and TRBJ2-5, with 8 nucleotides matching TRBD2. The CDR3 has 17 amino acids. V shed 6 bases and J 2 bases; nucleotides not matched to a gene: 14. Per the germline V gene, CDR1 is SNHLY and CDR2 is FYNNEI. CDR3 nucleotide sequence: TGTGCCAGCAGGCCTCACGGGAGCGGGGGCCATCAAGAGACCCAGTACTTC. Its protein is CASRPHGSGGHQETQYF. The full variable domain, in which reference TRBV2 and TRBJ2-5 provide the parts outside the CDR3, is EPEVTQTPSHQVTQMGQEVILRCVPISNHLYFYWYRQILGQKVEFLVSFYNNEISEKSEIFDDQFSVERPDGSNFTLKIRSTKLEDSAMYFCASRPHGSGGHQETQYFGPGTRLLVL.

The genes are TRBV6-1 and TRBJ2-3; D possibly corresponds to TRBD2 (7 bases). Germline V gives CDR1 MNHNS, CDR2 SASEGT. Between the trimmed V and J ends, which lost 8 bases and 2 bases, there was a span of 17 bases. The CDR3 contains 15 residues. In nucleotides, the CDR3 is TGTGCCAGCTGGTTAGGGGGAGGGACCACAGATACGCAGTATTTT. As protein: CASWLGGGTTDTQYF.

The CDR3 nucleotides read TGTGCCAGCAGCTTGGGGGGGCCCGCAGATACGCAGTATTTT. Encoded protein: CASSLGGPADTQYF. This chain uses TRBV5-4 with TRBJ2-3; D may be TRBD1 (6 bases). The CDR3 totals 14 residues. Germline lookup yields CDR1 SGHNT and CDR2 YYREEE (reference sequence). V lost 0 bases and J 4 bases, leaving 9 bases between the germline ends.

This clone is a singleton in its sample. The J gene is TRBJ2-7, the V gene TRBV7-6, with 11 bases matching TRBD2. CDR3 length: 16 residues. J gave up 4 bases and V 2 bases, and 7 bases lay outside the gene matches. Germline V gene sequence: CDR1 SGHVS, CDR2 FNYEAQ. The CDR3 loop is CASSLRRLAGKYEQYF. DNA of the CDR3: TGTGCCAGCAGCTTAAGGCGACTAGCGGGGAAGTACGAGCAGTACTTC.

This chain connects TRBV27 to TRBJ1-2; weak D call: TRBD1 (5 bases). The CDR3 is 16 amino acids. V lost 4 bases to trimming and J lost 2 bases, with 17 bases between them. Germline V gene sequence: CDR1 MNHEY, CDR2 SMNVEV (reference sequence). CDR3 loop: CASSSDSHISNYGYTF. DNA for the CDR3: TGTGCCAGCAGTTCCGACAGCCACATAAGCAACTATGGCTACACCTTC.

In nucleotides, the CDR3 is TGTGCCAGCAGCGTAACGAGCGGGGGGAACAATGAGCAGTTCTTC. Translating it yields CASSVTSGGNNEQFF. The rearrangement links TRBV9 to TRBJ2-1, with 9 bases matching TRBD2. This CDR3 contains 15 residues. The V segment lost 1 base and the J segment 5 bases; nucleotides outside the gene matches: 4. The germline V gene encodes CDR1 SGDLS and CDR2 YYNGEE.

This sequence joins TRBV9 and TRBJ2-7; 8 nucleotides align to TRBD2. CDR1 SGDLS and CDR2 YYNGEE come from the germline V gene. V trimming: 3 bases; J trimming: 6 bases; junction bases outside the gene matches: 5. CDR3 size: 13 residues. The chain's CDR3 is CASSGREGGEQYF. CDR3 in DNA: TGTGCCAGCAGCGGCCGGGAGGGCGGCGAGCAGTACTTC.

The chain employs TRBV5-8 and TRBJ1-1; unclear D gene. Germline CDR1 SGHTS, CDR2 YDEGEE. The V end was cut by 4 bases, the J end by 9 bases, with 10 bases between. CDR3 length: 11 residues. DNA of the CDR3: TGTGCCAGCAGCCCGGGATCTCAAGCTTTCTTT. Encoded protein: CASSPGSQAFF.

The V gene is TRBV19, the J gene TRBJ1-3; D uncertain. The CDR3 sequence is 12 residues long. V gave up 5 bases and J gave up 2 bases, with 4 bases separating them. The V gene's germline CDR1 is LNHDA and CDR2 SQIVND (reference sequence). CDR3: CASSPAGNTIYF. The CDR3 DNA reads TGTGCCAGTAGTCCCGCTGGAAACACCATATATTTT.

The rearrangement joins TRBV11-2 to TRBJ2-7; possible D gene TRBD2, 5 bases. V gave up 3 bases and J gave up 9 bases, with 15 bases separating them. The CDR3 runs 13 residues. Looked up from germline, CDR1 is SGHAT and CDR2 is FQNNGV. This chain's CDR3 is CASSFGLDSAQYF. CDR3 nucleotides: TGTGCCAGCAGCTTTGGTCTGGATAGCGCGCAGTACTTC.

This chain uses TRBV19 with TRBJ1-2; tentatively, D is TRBD1 (5 bases). Trimming left V 9 bases short and J 2 bases short, with 10 bases between. This CDR3 has 12 amino acids. Germline CDR1 reads LNHDA; CDR2 reads SQIVND (reference sequence). CDR3 sequence: CASLRVNYGYTF. As DNA, the CDR3 is TGTGCCAGCCTCAGGGTCAACTATGGCTACACCTTC.

This sequence joins TRBV7-9 and TRBJ1-1; the D is unclear. V lost 5 bases and J lost 2, with 6 bases in between. The germline CDR1 and CDR2 sequences are SEHNR and FQNEAQ (reference sequence). This CDR3 comprises 12 residues. CDR3 sequence: CASSLYNTEAFF. DNA of the CDR3: TGTGCCAGCAGCCTCTATAACACTGAAGCTTTCTTT.

The chain recombines TRBV14 with TRBJ1-2, with a tentative D call TRBD1 (6 bases). V lost 5 bases and J 6 bases, leaving 19 bases between the germline ends. This CDR3 comprises 15 residues. The germline gives CDR1 SGHDN, CDR2 FVKESK. The CDR3 DNA sequence: TGTGCCAGCAGCTCTCGCGGCGGCTGGGGGCATGGCTACACCTTC. Amino acid sequence: CASSSRGGWGHGYTF.

This clone has more than one count but fewer than ten. CDR3 protein: CASSITGKGYGYTF. CDR3 DNA sequence: TGTGCCAGCAGTATAACAGGGAAGGGTTATGGCTACACCTTC. This sequence joins TRBV27 and TRBJ1-2, with a weak D call TRBD1 (6 bases). V was shortened by 5 bases and J by 5 bases, with 15 bases between the two germline ends. The V gene's germline CDR1 is MNHEY and CDR2 SMNVEV (reference sequence). CDR3 size: 14 residues.

The chain joins TRBV2 to TRBJ2-1, with a tentative D call TRBD1 (6 bases). The CDR3 covers 14 residues. Germline V gives CDR1 SNHLY, CDR2 FYNNEI. CDR3 amino acids: CALALLSRGNEQFF. The CDR3 coding sequence is TGTGCGCTGGCCCTCTTAAGCAGGGGTAATGAGCAGTTCTTC.

V gene TRBV9 combines with J gene TRBJ1-1, with unresolved D. The CDR3 extends over 15 amino acids. The germline V and J ends were trimmed by 3 bases and 0 bases, with 12 bases remaining between them. Germline-derived CDR1 and CDR2 are SGDLS and YYNGEE. CDR3 nucleotide sequence: TGTGCCAGCAGCGCAGGCTCTTTTATGAACACTGAAGCTTTCTTT. Its translation: CASSAGSFMNTEAFF.

The V call is TRBV4-2, the J call TRBJ1-5; 11 bases line up with TRBD1. The CDR3 contains 16 residues. Germline-derived CDR1 and CDR2 are LGHNA and YNFKEQ. V lost 0 bases, J lost 7 bases, and 5 bases stayed unmatched. This chain's CDR3 is CASSQEGTGGKQPQHF. The DNA for the CDR3 is TGTGCCAGCAGCCAAGAGGGGACAGGGGGAAAACAGCCCCAGCATTTT.

The chain joins TRBV5-6 to TRBJ2-5; D uncertain. Germline CDR1 SGHDT, CDR2 YYEEEE. CDR3 length: 15 amino acids. The V end was cut by 3 bases, the J end by 2 bases, with 14 bases between. CDR3 loop: CASSSRDDFQETQYF. The CDR3 DNA is TGTGCCAGCAGCTCGAGAGACGACTTTCAAGAGACCCAGTACTTC.

The chain combines TRBV5-6 with TRBJ2-5, with D possibly being TRBD2 (5 bases). The CDR3 is made up of 14 amino acids. V shed 0 bases and J shed 6 bases, with 12 bases lying between them. From germline, CDR1 is SGHDT and CDR2 YYEEEE. CDR3 region: CASSLGGGQKTQYF. Written as DNA, the CDR3 is TGTGCCAGCAGCTTGGGTGGCGGGCAAAAGACCCAGTACTTC. Using reference TRBV5-6 and TRBJ2-5 for the parts outside the CDR3, the full variable domain is DAGVTQSPTHLIKTRGQQVTLRCSPKSGHDTVSWYQQALGQGPQFIFQYYEEEERQRGNFPDRFSGHQFPNYSSELNVNALLLGDSALYLCASSLGGGQKTQYFGPGTRLLVL.

This clone was counted a few times. The genes are TRBV6-4 and TRBJ2-3; maybe TRBD2 (5 bases). Trimming cost V 6 bases and J 15 bases, with 22 bases left between them. The CDR3 loop spans 13 amino acids. CDR1 and CDR2 from the germline V gene are MRHNA and SNTAGT. The CDR3 here is CASRIGEAGPTYF. The DNA for the CDR3 is TGTGCCAGCAGGATCGGAGAGGCGGGTCCCACATATTTT.

V usage is TRBV9 and J usage is TRBJ1-2; 9 bases match TRBD1. The V gene's germline CDR1 is SGDLS and CDR2 YYNGEE. After removal of 3 bases from V and 2 bases from J, the junction contained 2 bases not matched to a gene. CDR3 length: 14 amino acids. DNA of the CDR3: TGTGCCAGCAGCGGTACAGGGGGCAACTATGGCTACACCTTC. Its protein is CASSGTGGNYGYTF.

The V call is TRBV28, the J call TRBJ1-3; the D gene is possibly TRBD1 (5 bases). The CDR3 consists of 14 residues. Between the trimmed V and J ends, which lost 5 bases and 0 bases, there was a span of 8 bases. Germline V gives CDR1 MDHEN, CDR2 SYDVKM. The CDR3 DNA reads as TGTGCCAGCAGTCGGGGGGTCTCTGGAAACACCATATATTTT. Its translation: CASSRGVSGNTIYF.

The count of this clone is one. The CDR3 coding sequence is TGTGCCAGCAGCGATAGCAGGGGGCGCAGTGGACAGCCCCAGCATTTT. Protein product: CASSDSRGRSGQPQHF. The V gene is TRBV7-9, the J gene TRBJ1-5; 8 bases fit TRBD1. This CDR3 spans 16 amino acids. Germline CDR1 reads SEHNR; CDR2 reads FQNEAQ (reference sequence). V was clipped by 5 bases and J by 7 bases; unmatched bases: 13. Using reference TRBV7-9 and TRBJ1-5 for the parts outside the CDR3, the full variable domain is DTGVSQNPRHKITKRGQNVTFRCDPISEHNRLYWYRQTLGQGPEFLTYFQNEAQLEKSRLLSDRFSAERPKGSFSTLEIQRTEQGDSAMYLCASSDSRGRSGQPQHFGDGTRLSIL.